This T cell receptor (beta chain) was recorded in a study of OX40 agonist ivuxolimab in advanced cancers. Across the whole study: Six ivuxolimab dose levels, 0.01 to 10 mg/kg, were given intravenously every 2 weeks. Patients in dose escalation had liver, melanoma, kidney or head and neck cancers.

Profiling relied on immunoSEQ multiplex PCR, and the TCRdb table lists in-frame clones only, not all of them. The sample carries approximately 82,000 clones, about 85% recorded once. To note about this clone: Its antigen is not known.

Autoimmune disease history or systemic immunosuppression was exclusionary. Study-wide points: CD8+ T cells showed, on average, more clonal expansion than CD4+ cells.

Trimming stripped 5 bases from V and 4 bases from J, with 12 bases between. CDR1 is KGHSH, CDR2 LQKENI, per germline. The CDR3 consists of 13 residues. The sample here was CD4+ or CD8+ T cells sorted from blood, taken in a trial of the OX40 agonist ivuxolimab. The chain uses TRBV18 and TRBJ2-7, with D possibly matching TRBD2 (5 bases). The clonotype originates from an adult with an advanced solid tumor such as melanoma, head and neck, liver or kidney cancer. The CDR3 DNA follows: TGTGCCAGCTCAGCCGAGAGGGATTACGAGCAGTACTTC. Amino acid sequence: CASSAERDYEQYF.